This T cell receptor beta chain was identified during a study of radiation and T cells in renal cell carcinoma. Study at large: Nephrectomy followed 15 Gy stereotactic body radiation by 4 weeks. Whole-study findings and limits: From baseline, blood top tumor clonotypes peaked at 2 weeks post-radiation.

Germline V gene sequence: CDR1 MDHEN, CDR2 SYDVKM. The CDR3 extends over 17 amino acids. The J segment lost 5 bases and the V segment lost 2 bases, leaving 11 bases of the junction unmatched. Specified time point: baseline pretreatment blood. Treatment of the sample: 15 Gy SBRT to primary tumor, nephrectomy 4 weeks later. Blood was sampled at baseline, 2 weeks and 4 weeks after SBRT. This renal cell carcinoma was of the clear cell type. In the case of this clone: The antigen is unknown.

The assay was immunoSEQ multiplex PCR, and TCRdb's table has in-frame clones only and misses some. The sample contains 120,000 to 150,000 clones, approximately 90% of which appear only once. Specimen: blood, collected from a patient whose treatment included radiotherapy and nephrectomy. This chain joins TRBV28 and TRBJ1-5; 8 bases fit TRBD1. The TCR was taken from a woman between 70 and 85 years old with renal cell carcinoma. This CDR3 reads CASSLPLMAGGDQPQHF. The CDR3 region has the DNA TGTGCCAGCAGTTTACCCCTAATGGCAGGGGGCGATCAGCCCCAGCATTTT.